One and the same sample provided the 5 T cell receptor beta chains below, sequenced in a study of tumor-infiltrating lymphocytes in primary liver carcinoma. The researchers obtained blood RNA from unsorted whole blood and also extracted germline DNA. Researchers generated TCR beta cDNA from roughly 510 ng of total RNA, relying on a constant-region primer. For TCR beta, libraries were produced by three nested multiplex PCR rounds using slightly modified ARM-PCR. Investigators reported that the first two PCR rounds, at roughly 10 cycles each, used TRBV1-TRBV30 forward primers with a C-beta reverse primer. TCRdb ran MiXCR on the multiplex PCR reads and lists one entry per CDR3 protein. The sample lists fewer than 350,000 distinct CDR3 sequences; about 60% were seen once. Sample: peripheral blood. Receptors originate from a man aged 35 to 55 with primary liver carcinoma and hepatitis B virus infection.

This clonotype was seen at least ten times. V gene TRBV11-2 combines with J gene TRBJ2-3; D call uncertain. The germline V gene has CDR1 SGHAT and CDR2 FQNNGV. The CDR3 consists of 13 residues. The V end lost 3 bases, the J end lost 4 bases, and 8 bases lay between the germline ends. CDR3 protein: CASSFSVPDTQYF. The CDR3 nucleotides read TGTGCCAGCAGCTTCTCGGTGCCAGATACGCAGTATTTT.

In the case of this clonotype: Given the absence of the conserved phenylalanine or tryptophan at the CDR3 end, a read error is likely. The chain employs TRBV7-9 and TRBJ2-3; a possible D gene is TRBD1 (6 bases). The CDR3 totals 16 residues. Trimming shortened V by 0 bases and J by 3 bases, and 13 bases separated the two germline ends. CDR1 is SEHNR and CDR2 is FQNEAQ in the germline V gene (reference sequence). CDR3 sequence reads: CASSLARQGKTDTQYC. CDR3 in DNA: TGTGCCAGCAGCTTAGCGCGTCAGGGGAAGACAGATACGCAGTATTGT.

Points on this clonotype: A junction boundary mismatches the germline segment, possibly from a read error. V is TRBV11-1 and J is TRBJ2-5; unclear D gene. The germline CDR1 and CDR2 sequences are SGHAT and FQDESV (reference sequence). The CDR3 covers 13 residues. The CDR3 region is CASSLGGREIQYF. CDR3 in DNA: TGTGCCAGCAGCTTAGGTGGTCGAGAGATCCAGTACTTC.

This chain joins TRBV6-5 and TRBJ1-2; perhaps TRBD1 as D (5 bases). Germline V lookup: CDR1 MNHEY, CDR2 SVGAGI. V was pared by 6 bases and J by 2 bases, with 13 bases between. The CDR3 has 14 residues. The CDR3 DNA follows: TGTGCCAGCAGCCACAGGATTGGGAACTATGGCTACACCTTC. Residues: CASSHRIGNYGYTF.

In its sample, this clonotype was seen a few times. A single base separates this from a much larger clone, so it may be a read error. This chain's CDR3 is CSAPTSGVTDAQYF. CDR3 DNA: TGCAGCGCCCCGACTAGCGGAGTTACAGATGCGCAGTATTTT. The V gene is TRBV29-1, the J gene TRBJ2-3, with 9 bases matching TRBD2. The CDR3 loop spans 14 amino acids. Germline V CDR1 and CDR2: SQVTM, ANQGSEA.